This is a list of T cell receptor beta chains from one sample in a study of T cell responses to AZD1222 COVID-19 vaccine. Clones were sequenced by immunoSEQ multiplex PCR, and TCRdb holds only the in-frame ones, with some missing. There are roughly 160,000 clones in the sample; about 90% occur only once, and around 2% lies in the top ten. Sequenced material: peripheral blood, taken on day 0 of AZD1222 vaccination. The receptors were gathered from an adult in good health. CDR3s include the opening cysteine and the closing phenylalanine or tryptophan. The D gene is left open where the match is weak. A row's size may be missing; if present it is once, few, many or a size class.

d_gene | j_gene | abundance | v_gene | CDR3aa | CDR3nt
NA | TRBJ1-4 | NA | TRBV5-4 | CASSLGGSGEKLFF | TGTGCCAGCAGCTTAGGGGGTAGCGGTGAAAAACTGTTTTTT
NA | TRBJ2-1 | NA | TRBV19 | CASSTLPGYRYNEQFF | TGTGCCAGTAGTACGCTCCCAGGGTATCGTTACAATGAGCAGTTCTTC
TRBD1 | TRBJ1-2 | once | TRBV30 | CAWRTSHTGVGYTF | TGTGCCTGGAGAACATCACACACAGGGGTAGGCTACACCTTC
NA | TRBJ1-2 | few | TRBV11-2 | CASSLDRMGQRRHGYTF | TGTGCCAGCAGCTTAGATCGGATGGGACAAAGGAGGCATGGCTACACCTTC
NA | TRBJ2-6 | NA | TRBV7-2 | CASSSRPGTGANVLTF | TGTGCCAGCAGCTCTAGACCAGGGACCGGGGCCAACGTCCTGACTTTC
TRBD2 | TRBJ2-2 | NA | TRBV4-3 | CASSQRLAGGPGELTGELFF | TGCGCCAGCAGCCAACGACTAGCGGGAGGGCCAGGGGAGTTGACCGGGGAGCTGTTTTTT
NA | TRBJ2-1 | NA | TRBV18 | CASSPRTDNEQFF | TGTGCCAGCTCACCAAGGACAGACAATGAGCAGTTCTTC
NA | TRBJ1-4 | NA | TRBV30 | CAWSPSGTNEKLFF | TGTGCCTGGAGTCCCTCGGGGACGAATGAAAAACTGTTTTTT
NA | TRBJ2-5 | once | TRBV7-2 | CASSLVGMETQYF | TGTGCCAGCAGCTTAGTAGGGATGGAGACCCAGTACTTC
NA | TRBJ2-7 | NA | TRBV2 | CASSEDLDRGSYEQYF | TGTGCCAGCAGTGAAGATCTGGACAGAGGTTCCTACGAGCAGTACTTC
NA | TRBJ1-2 | NA | TRBV9 | CASSVGPGPNYGYTF | TGTGCCAGCAGCGTCGGACCGGGACCTAACTATGGCTACACCTTC
TRBD1 | TRBJ1-4 | NA | TRBV5-6 | CASSLGSTGGVYEKLFF | TGTGCCAGCAGCTTGGGATCCACAGGGGGCGTTTATGAAAAACTGTTTTTT
NA | TRBJ1-3 | NA | TRBV30 | CAWSVSTGNTIYF | TGTGCCTGGAGTGTATCGACTGGAAACACCATATATTTT
NA | TRBJ2-7 | NA | TRBV11-2 | CASSFSFGDYEQYF | TGTGCCAGCAGCTTCTCCTTTGGGGACTACGAGCAGTACTTC
NA | TRBJ1-1 | NA | TRBV2 | CASRTRGGNTEAFF | TGTGCCAGCAGGACTCGCGGGGGGAACACTGAAGCTTTCTTT
NA | TRBJ2-1 | NA | TRBV7-3 | CASSFKGVSSYNEQFF | TGTGCCAGCAGCTTTAAGGGGGTGAGCTCCTACAATGAGCAGTTCTTC
NA | TRBJ1-5 | NA | TRBV6-5 | CASSPAPGQPQHF | TGTGCCAGCAGCCCAGCTCCAGGGCAGCCCCAGCATTTT
TRBD1 | TRBJ1-4 | few | TRBV11-2 | CASREQGAGNEKLFF | TGTGCCAGCAGGGAGCAGGGGGCGGGTAATGAAAAACTGTTTTTT
TRBD2 | TRBJ2-2 | NA | TRBV6-5 | CASSLASGWTGELFF | TGTGCCAGCAGTCTGGCTAGCGGGTGGACCGGGGAGCTGTTTTTT
NA | TRBJ2-3 | NA | TRBV2 | CAPLPGPGPYTDTQYF | TGTGCCCCATTGCCGGGTCCGGGACCATACACAGATACGCAGTATTTT
NA | TRBJ2-3 | NA | TRBV28 | CASSLQGTDTQYF | TGTGCCAGCAGTTTACAGGGCACAGATACGCAGTATTTT
NA | TRBJ2-1 | NA | TRBV3-1/TRBV3-2 | CASSYYNEQFF | TGTGCCAGCAGCTACTACAATGAGCAGTTCTTC
NA | TRBJ1-3 | NA | TRBV7-6 | CASSLGGRDTLSTIYF | TGTGCCAGCAGCTTAGGAGGCAGGGACACCCTAAGCACCATATATTTT
NA | TRBJ2-7 | NA | TRBV6-2/TRBV6-3 | CASSYRFYEQYF | TGTGCCAGCAGTTACCGTTTCTACGAGCAGTACTTC
TRBD1 | TRBJ1-1 | NA | TRBV30 | CAWDRTGKGTEAFF | TGTGCCTGGGACAGGACAGGGAAGGGCACTGAAGCTTTCTTT
TRBD1 | TRBJ2-7 | once | TRBV5-5 | CASSLGHGQGAEVGYF | TGTGCCAGCAGCTTGGGACATGGCCAGGGGGCCGAAGTTGGGTACTTC
NA | TRBJ1-1 | NA | TRBV30 | CAWSAGMNTEAFF | TGTGCCTGGAGTGCAGGGATGAACACTGAAGCTTTCTTT
NA | TRBJ2-1 | NA | TRBV7-3 | CASSPRSYNEQFF | TGTGCCAGCAGCCCACGCTCCTACAATGAGCAGTTCTTC
TRBD1 | TRBJ1-6 | NA | TRBV7-2 | CASKDYRDSHPGGSPLHF | TGTGCCAGCAAGGACTACCGGGACAGCCATCCTGGGGGTTCACCCCTCCACTTT
TRBD2 | TRBJ2-1 | NA | TRBV7-3 | CASSSSGRYNEQFF | TGTGCCAGCAGCTCTAGCGGGAGGTACAATGAGCAGTTCTTC
NA | TRBJ1-1 | NA | TRBV29-1 | CSVEDPTGLITEAFF | TGCAGCGTTGAAGATCCAACAGGGCTAATCACTGAAGCTTTCTTT
NA | TRBJ2-7 | NA | TRBV4-1 | CASSHPGSYEQYF | TGCGCCAGCAGCCACCCAGGGTCCTACGAGCAGTACTTC
NA | TRBJ1-6 | few | TRBV9 | CASSAGGFDSPLHF | TGTGCCAGCAGCGCGGGGGGTTTTGATTCACCCCTCCACTTT
TRBD2 | TRBJ2-7 | few | TRBV18 | CASSPGLAGFLEQYF | TGTGCCAGCTCACCGGGACTAGCGGGGTTCCTCGAGCAGTACTTC
NA | TRBJ1-4 | NA | TRBV29-1 | CSALPGDSNEKLFF | TGCAGCGCTTTGCCCGGGGACTCTAATGAAAAACTGTTTTTT